The T cell receptor (beta chain) described here comes from a study of blood T cell repertoires in COVID-19. In the study overall: There were acute and convalescent COVID-19 samples, and they came from the United States, Italy and Spain.

This clone was detected only once. Assay: immunoSEQ multiplex PCR; the TCRdb copy retains only in-frame clones and omits some. Among 120,000 to 150,000 clones listed, around 89% were seen once. V lost 6 bases, J lost 3 bases, and 9 bases stayed unmatched. Germline V CDR1 and CDR2: LNHDA, SQIVND (reference sequence). The CDR3 totals 16 residues. The sample taken for sequencing was peripheral blood. This chain connects TRBV19 to TRBJ1-5; TRBD1 agrees at 9 bases. The receptor's source is an older woman with active COVID-19. The CDR3, as DNA: TGTGCCAGTAGGGGACAGGGTTTCGTGTCCAATCAGCCCCAGCATTTT. Residues: CASRGQGFVSNQPQHF. The full variable domain, with the rest looked up from reference TRBV19 and TRBJ1-5, is DGGITQSPKYLFRKEGQNVTLSCEQNLNHDAMYWYRQDPGQGLRLIYYSQIVNDFQKGDIAEGYSVSREKKESFPLTVTSAQKNPTAFYLCASRGQGFVSNQPQHFGDGTRLSIL.